This T cell receptor beta chain was documented in a study of CD8 T cells in Susac syndrome. Random-hexamer reverse transcription was applied to roughly 0.5 to 1 ug RNA. TCRdb independently ran MiXCR on the immunoSEQ multiplex PCR reads; one entry per CDR3 protein. The repertoire holds some 200,000 distinct CDR3 sequences, around 95% seen once, with 0.075% to 0.095% in the top ten. The CDR3 loop spans 13 amino acids. CDR1 and CDR2 from the germline V gene are GTSNPN and SVGIG (reference sequence). V lost 4 bases, J lost 2 bases, and 10 bases lay in between. Specimen: CD4+ T cells from PBMCs. The clonotype originates from a human donor with multiple sclerosis. The chain employs TRBV30 and TRBJ2-3, with D possibly being TRBD2 (7 bases). CDR3 protein: CAWMGGATDTQYF. The CDR3 DNA is TGTGCCTGGATGGGGGGGGCCACAGATACGCAGTATTTT.